The present T cell receptor (beta chain) was sequenced within a study of shared clonotypes between healthy human individuals. The CDR3 is 15 amino acids. Trimming cost V 2 bases and J 1 base, with 10 bases left between them. The germline V gene has CDR1 MNHNS and CDR2 SASEGT. Generated by immunoSEQ multiplex PCR, the TCRdb table keeps only in-frame clones and is missing some. The table includes about 2.3 million clones, just under 95% detected once. The sample consisted of naive CD4+ T cells from PBMCs. Subset noted: CD45RA+ positively selected. The rearrangement links TRBV6-1 to TRBJ2-3, with D unclear. The clonotype comes from a man in his late teens or twenties in good health. Some clones in this sample may be carry-over from other donors' samples. Here the CDR3 reads CASSERSEGTDTQYF. The CDR3 nucleotides are TGTGCCAGCAGTGAACGAAGCGAGGGCACAGATACGCAGTATTTT.